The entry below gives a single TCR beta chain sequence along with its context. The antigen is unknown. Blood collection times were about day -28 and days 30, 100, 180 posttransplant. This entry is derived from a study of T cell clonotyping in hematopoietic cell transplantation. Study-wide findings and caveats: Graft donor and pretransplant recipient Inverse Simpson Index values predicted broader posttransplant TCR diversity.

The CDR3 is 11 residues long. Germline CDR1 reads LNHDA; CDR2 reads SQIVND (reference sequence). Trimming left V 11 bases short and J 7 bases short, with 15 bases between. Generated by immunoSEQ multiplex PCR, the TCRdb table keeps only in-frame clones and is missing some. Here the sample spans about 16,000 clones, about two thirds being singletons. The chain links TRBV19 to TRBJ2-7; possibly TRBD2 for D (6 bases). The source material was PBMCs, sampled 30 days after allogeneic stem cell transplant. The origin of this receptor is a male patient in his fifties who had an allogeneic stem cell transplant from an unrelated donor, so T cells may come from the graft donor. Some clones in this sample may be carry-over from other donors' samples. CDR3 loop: CASGLGSEQYF. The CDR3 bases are TGTGCCTCGGGACTTGGGTCGGAGCAGTACTTC.